Following are 24 T cell receptor beta chains from one sample sequenced in a study of identical twins. TCRdb fed the 5' RACE reads into MiXCR, producing one record per CDR3 protein. The sample has roughly 150,000 distinct CDR3 sequences, 3% to 4% seen once. The sequencing sample was made of memory T cells sorted from blood. The receptors derive from a man aged 18 to 29 in good health.

This clonotype was detected ten times or more. The rearrangement joins TRBV7-2 to TRBJ2-5, with a tentative D call TRBD2 (5 bases). The germline gives CDR1 SGHTA, CDR2 FQGNSA. Deletions cut 1 base from V and 5 bases from J, with 11 bases between. CDR3 length equals 14 residues. CDR3 sequence: CASSLGRGLETQYF. In DNA form, the CDR3 reads TGTGCCAGCAGCTTAGGTCGGGGTTTGGAGACCCAGTACTTC.

This clonotype was seen more than once but under ten times. J is TRBJ2-6 and V is TRBV11-1; TRBD1 aligns across 7 bases. This CDR3 comprises 18 residues. Trimming removed 5 bases from V and 0 bases from J; junction bases left unmatched: 10. Looked up from germline, CDR1 is SGHAT and CDR2 is FQDESV (reference sequence). For the CDR3, the DNA is TGTGCCAGCAGCCACATGGACAGGACCTTCTCTGGGGCCAACGTCCTGACTTTC. Its protein is CASSHMDRTFSGANVLTF.

This clonotype was recorded many times. This sequence joins TRBV20-1 and TRBJ1-5, with D perhaps TRBD1 (6 bases). Trimming took 3 bases from V and 3 from J, leaving 12 bases between them. The germline V gene has CDR1 DFQATT and CDR2 SNEGSKA (reference sequence). The CDR3 spans 14 residues. The CDR3 is CSARDSGPNQPQHF. The CDR3 DNA sequence: TGCAGTGCTAGGGACAGTGGCCCCAATCAGCCCCAGCATTTT.

This clonotype has ten or more counts. This sequence joins TRBV6-1 and TRBJ2-7, with a possible D match to TRBD1 (6 bases). The CDR3 runs 14 residues. Germline loops: CDR1 MNHNS, CDR2 SASEGT. The ends were cut back, 5 bases at V and 0 bases at J, with 11 bases in the middle. In nucleotides, the CDR3 is TGTGCCAGCAGTAGCAGGGGAAGCTCCTACGAGCAGTACGTC. Amino acids: CASSSRGSSYEQYV.

The table lists this clonotype with many counts. The CDR3 DNA follows: TGTGCCAGCAGCTCAGGGTTCACCGGGGAGCTGTTTTTT. Amino acids: CASSSGFTGELFF. The chain combines TRBV7-2 with TRBJ2-2; possibly TRBD1 for D (5 bases). V was trimmed by 4 bases and J by 4 bases, leaving 7 bases between them. CDR1 is SGHTA, CDR2 FQGNSA, per germline. This CDR3 spans 13 amino acids.

This clonotype came up many times. V gene TRBV5-5 combines with J gene TRBJ2-7, with D perhaps matching TRBD1 (6 bases). Germline CDR1 is SGHKS and CDR2 is YYEKEE (reference sequence). Deletions cut 4 bases from V and 3 bases from J, with 17 bases between. The CDR3 totals 15 residues. CDR3 DNA: TGTGCCAGCAGCCCAGGATTGGACAGTTACTACGAGCAGTACGTC. Its translation: CASSPGLDSYYEQYV.

This clonotype was found many times. The chain joins TRBV5-1 to TRBJ1-1, with TRBD1 matching 8 bases. Germline V gene data show CDR1 as SGHRS and CDR2 as YFSETQ. This CDR3 has 15 residues. The trim removed 4 bases at V and 3 bases at J, leaving 8 bases unmatched. Written as DNA, the CDR3 is TGCGCCAGCAGCCCAAGGACAGGGATGGACACTGAAGCTTTCTTT. As protein: CASSPRTGMDTEAFF.

In this sample, this clonotype turned up many times. The chain links TRBV11-2 to TRBJ1-3; TRBD1 is a possible D gene (6 bases). The germline gives CDR1 SGHAT, CDR2 FQNNGV. The length of the CDR3 is 14 residues. V lost 5 bases and J 0 bases, leaving 8 bases between the germline ends. The CDR3 sequence is CASSETGSGNTIYF. The CDR3 DNA reads as TGTGCCAGCAGCGAGACAGGCTCTGGAAACACCATATATTTT. Drawing the rest from reference TRBV11-2 and TRBJ1-3, the complete variable domain is EAGVAQSPRYKIIEKRQSVAFWCNPISGHATLYWYQQILGQGPKLLIQFQNNGVVDDSQLPKDRFSAERLKGVDSTLKIQPAKLEDSAVYLCASSETGSGNTIYFGEGSWLTVV.

This clonotype was seen more than once but under ten times. The gene calls are TRBV18 and TRBJ2-1, with 7 bases that match TRBD2. This CDR3 is 13 amino acids long. The V gene end was trimmed by 4 bases and the J gene end by 5 bases; junction bases not matched to a gene: 2. Germline V gene sequence: CDR1 KGHSH, CDR2 LQKENI. The CDR3 loop reads CASSQGTNNEQFF. The CDR3 nucleotides read TGTGCCAGCTCACAAGGGACTAACAATGAGCAGTTCTTC. Using reference TRBV18 and TRBJ2-1 for the parts outside the CDR3, the full variable domain is NAGVMQNPRHLVRRRGQEARLRCSPMKGHSHVYWYRQLPEEGLKFMVYLQKENIIDESGMPKERFSAEFPKEGPSILRIQQVVRGDSAAYFCASSQGTNNEQFFGPGTRLTVL.

This clonotype was observed at least ten times. This chain joins TRBV4-2 and TRBJ2-1; TRBD2 aligns across 15 bases. Germline CDR1 and CDR2: LGHNA and YNFKEQ. The V gene end was trimmed by 4 bases and the J gene end by 4 bases; junction bases not matched to a gene: 2. CDR3 length: 16 residues. This CDR3 reads CASSPGLAGGYNEQFF. CDR3 in DNA: TGTGCCAGCAGCCCCGGACTAGCGGGAGGGTACAATGAGCAGTTCTTC.

This clonotype has at least ten counts. V is TRBV15 and J is TRBJ2-5; TRBD1 matches at 9 bases. Germline trimming cut 0 bases from V and 0 bases from J; bases unmatched to any gene: 8. Germline values: CDR1 LNHNV, CDR2 YYDKDF (reference sequence). The CDR3 contains 18 residues. The CDR3 loop reads CATSRDRDRAGYQETQYF. In DNA form, the CDR3 reads TGTGCCACCAGCAGAGATCGGGACAGGGCCGGGTACCAAGAGACCCAGTACTTC.

There are many counts of this clonotype. CDR3 amino acids: CATSGEGQEPYGYTF. Here the CDR3 DNA reads TGTGCCACCAGTGGGGAGGGACAGGAACCTTATGGCTACACCTTC. The chain combines TRBV24-1 with TRBJ1-2, with 8 bases lining up with TRBD1. Germline CDR1 and CDR2: KGHDR and SFDVKD. Germline trimming cut 5 bases from V and 5 bases from J; bases unmatched to any gene: 9. CDR3 length: 15 amino acids.

This clonotype was counted many times. J is TRBJ2-7 and V is TRBV5-5, with D perhaps matching TRBD1 (5 bases). Trimming shortened V by 0 bases and J by 4 bases, and 11 bases separated the two germline ends. CDR3 length: 14 amino acids. Germline CDR1 reads SGHKS; CDR2 reads YYEKEE (reference sequence). Here the CDR3 reads CASSLEWQGYEQYV. CDR3 nucleotides: TGTGCCAGCAGCTTGGAATGGCAGGGTTACGAGCAGTACGTC.

There are many counts of this clonotype. The CDR3 loop is CASTIAGGPETQYF. Here the CDR3 DNA reads TGTGCCAGCACCATAGCGGGAGGGCCCGAGACCCAGTACTTC. The rearrangement joins TRBV7-9 to TRBJ2-5, with TRBD2 matching over 11 bases. The V and J ends lost 7 bases and 5 bases, in that order; junction bases with no gene match: 6. Germline V lookup: CDR1 SEHNR, CDR2 FQNEAQ (reference sequence). CDR3 length: 14 amino acids.

The sample holds many counts of this clonotype. This rearrangement joins TRBV20-1 to TRBJ2-1; 10 bases are a match to TRBD2. Germline assignment: CDR1 DFQATT and CDR2 SNEGSKA (reference sequence). The ends lost 5 bases at V and 2 bases at J; junction bases unmatched: 3. The length of the CDR3 is 14 residues. The CDR3 DNA reads as TGCAGTGCTTCTAGCGGGAGAACCTACAATGAGCAGTTCTTC. It codes for CSASSGRTYNEQFF.

This clonotype appeared many times. The chain is built from TRBV6-1 and TRBJ1-5; D is possibly TRBD1 (5 bases). Germline lookup yields CDR1 MNHNS and CDR2 SASEGT. The V end lost 6 bases, the J end lost 5 bases, and 14 bases lay between the germline ends. The CDR3 loop spans 14 amino acids. The DNA of the CDR3 is TGTGCCAGCAGCCCCGGGGGGACCTATCAGCCCCAGCATTTT. Protein product: CASSPGGTYQPQHF.

V gene TRBV30 combines with J gene TRBJ2-4; perhaps TRBD2 as D (6 bases). Per the germline V gene, CDR1 is GTSNPN and CDR2 is SVGIG (reference sequence). The ends were cut back, 5 bases at V and 5 bases at J, with 7 bases in the middle. The CDR3 has 11 amino acids. The DNA for the CDR3 is TGTGCCTGGGGAGGGGAAAACATTCAGTACTTC. Translating gives CAWGGENIQYF.

This clonotype showed up many times. The chain carries TRBV2 and TRBJ2-1; D is ambiguous. The CDR3 is 12 residues long. Trimming removed 7 bases from V and 3 bases from J, with 7 bases in between. Looked up from germline, CDR1 is SNHLY and CDR2 is FYNNEI. The CDR3 DNA is TGTGCCAGCAAAGAGGACTACAATGAGCAGTTCTTC. It is translated as CASKEDYNEQFF. Filled out from reference TRBV2 and TRBJ2-1, the complete variable domain reads EPEVTQTPSHQVTQMGQEVILRCVPISNHLYFYWYRQILGQKVEFLVSFYNNEISEKSEIFDDQFSVERPDGSNFTLKIRSTKLEDSAMYFCASKEDYNEQFFGPGTRLTVL.

This rearrangement joins TRBV9 to TRBJ2-3, with a possible D match to TRBD2 (5 bases). This CDR3 is built from 13 residues. The V and J ends lost 0 bases and 5 bases respectively, with 7 bases between them. In germline, CDR1 is SGDLS, CDR2 YYNGEE. This CDR3 reads CASSVGRGDTQYF. Here the CDR3 DNA reads TGTGCCAGCAGCGTAGGACGGGGAGATACGCAGTATTTT. Complete variable domain (other parts from reference TRBV9 and TRBJ2-3): DSGVTQTPKHLITATGQRVTLRCSPRSGDLSVYWYQQSLDQGLQFLIQYYNGEERAKGNILERFSAQQFPDLHSELNLSSLELGDSALYFCASSVGRGDTQYFGPGTRLTVL.

This clonotype was seen ten or more times. The chain carries TRBV4-2 and TRBJ2-1; a weak D match, TRBD1 (5 bases). This CDR3 has 15 amino acids. Trimming took off 1 base at V and 7 bases at J, with 14 bases between the two ends. Germline assignment: CDR1 LGHNA and CDR2 YNFKEQ. CDR3 sequence (DNA): TGTGCCAGCAGCCAAGGGGGCAGCGAAGTGAATGAGCAGTTCTTC. It codes for CASSQGGSEVNEQFF.

The table lists this clonotype with many counts. CDR3 sequence: CASSWTQGAINSNQPQHF. Here the CDR3 DNA reads TGTGCCAGCAGCTGGACACAGGGGGCCATCAATAGCAATCAGCCCCAGCATTTT. The chain is built from TRBV5-6 and TRBJ1-5; 9 bases are a match to TRBD1. The CDR3 is 18 amino acids. CDR1 and CDR2 (germline): SGHDT, YYEEEE. J was trimmed by 0 bases and V by 3 bases; bases with no gene match: 10.

In its sample, this clonotype was seen many times. The J gene is TRBJ1-2, the V gene TRBV6-1, with a tentative D call TRBD1 (5 bases). The CDR3 spans 14 residues. The germline V gene encodes CDR1 MNHNS and CDR2 SASEGT. With 6 bases removed from V and 4 bases from J, the gap between germline ends came to 15 bases. The CDR3, as DNA: TGTGCCAGCAGACCCGTTGGGACCGTCTATGGCTACACCTTC. This gives the protein CASRPVGTVYGYTF.

Many counts were recorded for this clonotype. The chain combines TRBV10-3 with TRBJ2-5, with 11 bases identical to TRBD2. V trimming: 8 bases; J trimming: 2 bases; junction bases outside the gene matches: 7. Germline CDR1 ENHRY, CDR2 SYGVKD. The CDR3 loop spans 15 amino acids. The chain's CDR3 is CAIGRGTSGQETQYF. CDR3 nucleotides: TGTGCCATCGGAAGAGGGACTAGCGGACAAGAGACCCAGTACTTC.

The sample holds a few counts of this clonotype. The chain couples TRBV6-6 to TRBJ1-2; TRBD1 aligns across 8 bases. The V gene end was trimmed by 6 bases and the J gene end by 7 bases; junction bases not matched to a gene: 4. CDR1 is MNHNY, CDR2 SVGAGI, per germline (reference sequence). The CDR3 has 12 amino acids. The CDR3 nucleotides read TGTGCCAGCAGGAATCAGGGGGCTGGCTACACCTTC. It is translated as CASRNQGAGYTF.